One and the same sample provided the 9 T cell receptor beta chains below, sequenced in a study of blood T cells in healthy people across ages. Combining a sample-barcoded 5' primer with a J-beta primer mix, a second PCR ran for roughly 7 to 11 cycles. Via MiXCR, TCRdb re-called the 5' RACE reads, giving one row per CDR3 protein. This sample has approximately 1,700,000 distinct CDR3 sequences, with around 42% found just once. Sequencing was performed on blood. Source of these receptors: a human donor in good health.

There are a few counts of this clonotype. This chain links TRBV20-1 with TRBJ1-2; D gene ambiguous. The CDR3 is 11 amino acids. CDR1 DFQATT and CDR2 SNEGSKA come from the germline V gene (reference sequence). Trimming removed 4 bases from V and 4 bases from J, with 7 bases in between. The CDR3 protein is CSATVIYGYTF. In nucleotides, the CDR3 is TGCAGTGCTACTGTTATCTATGGCTACACCTTC.

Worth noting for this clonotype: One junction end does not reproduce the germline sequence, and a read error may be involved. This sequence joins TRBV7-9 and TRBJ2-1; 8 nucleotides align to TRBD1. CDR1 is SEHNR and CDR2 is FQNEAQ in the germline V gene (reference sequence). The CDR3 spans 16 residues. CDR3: CACSLIGQGLSVGEFF. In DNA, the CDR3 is TGTGCCTGCAGCTTAATCGGACAGGGATTGAGTGTCGGGGAGTTCTTC.

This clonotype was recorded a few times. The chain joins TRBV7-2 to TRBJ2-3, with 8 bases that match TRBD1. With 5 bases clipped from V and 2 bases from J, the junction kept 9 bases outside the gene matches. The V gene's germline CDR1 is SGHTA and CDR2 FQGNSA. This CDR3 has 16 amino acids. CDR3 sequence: CASSGRDRRITDTQYF. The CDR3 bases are TGTGCCAGCAGCGGAAGGGACAGGAGGATCACAGATACGCAGTATTTT.

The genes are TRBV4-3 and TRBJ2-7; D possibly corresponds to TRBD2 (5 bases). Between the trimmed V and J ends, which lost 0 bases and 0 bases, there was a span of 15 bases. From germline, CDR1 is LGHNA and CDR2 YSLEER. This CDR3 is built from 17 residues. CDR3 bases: TGCGCCAGCAGCCAAGAATACCCCGGGGAGATCTCCTACGAGCAGTACTTC. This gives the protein CASSQEYPGEISYEQYF.

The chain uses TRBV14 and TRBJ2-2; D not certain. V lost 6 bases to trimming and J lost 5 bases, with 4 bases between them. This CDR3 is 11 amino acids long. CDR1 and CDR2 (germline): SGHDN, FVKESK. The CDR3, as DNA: TGTGCCAGCAGTAAAACCGGGGAGCTGTTTTTT. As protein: CASSKTGELFF.

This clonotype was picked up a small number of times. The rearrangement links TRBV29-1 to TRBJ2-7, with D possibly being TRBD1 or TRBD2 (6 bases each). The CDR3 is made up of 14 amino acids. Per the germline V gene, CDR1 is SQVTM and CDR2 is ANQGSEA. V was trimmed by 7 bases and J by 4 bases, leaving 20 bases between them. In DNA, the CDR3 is TGCAGCGCTATACTCGGAGGAGGGGGATACGAGCAGTACTTC. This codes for CSAILGGGGYEQYF.

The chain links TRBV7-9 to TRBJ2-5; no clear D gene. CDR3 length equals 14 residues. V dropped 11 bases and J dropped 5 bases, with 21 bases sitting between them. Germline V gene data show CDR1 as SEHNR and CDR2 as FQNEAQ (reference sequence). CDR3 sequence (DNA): TGTGCCGTGAACTCCCGGGTCCAGAGGGAGACCCAGTACTTC. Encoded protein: CAVNSRVQRETQYF.

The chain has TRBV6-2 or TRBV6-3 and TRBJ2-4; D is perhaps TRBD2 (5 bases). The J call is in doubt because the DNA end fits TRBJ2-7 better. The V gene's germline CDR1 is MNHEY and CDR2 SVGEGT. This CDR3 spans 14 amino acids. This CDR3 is CASSYVPGFYEQYF. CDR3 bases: TGTGCCAGCAGTTACGTTCCGGGGTTCTACGAGCAGTACTTC.

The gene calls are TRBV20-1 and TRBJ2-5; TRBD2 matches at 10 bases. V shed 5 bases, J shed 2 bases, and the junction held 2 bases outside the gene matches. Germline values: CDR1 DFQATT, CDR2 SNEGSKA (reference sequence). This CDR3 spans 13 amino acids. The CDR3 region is CSAGTSAQETQYF. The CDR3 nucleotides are TGCAGTGCTGGGACTAGCGCTCAAGAGACCCAGTACTTC.